These 18 T cell receptor beta chains came from one sample sequenced in a study of CD8 T cells in ankylosing spondylitis. One entry per CDR3 protein, called by TCRdb with MiXCR from the 5' RACE reads. The data contain around 480,000 distinct CDR3 sequences, roughly 15% of them singletons. General observations from the study: The study identified a TCR beta motif of roughly eight highly homologous variants that appeared characteristic of ankylosing spondylitis blood.

These TCRs are of unknown antigen specificity. Sequences were obtained from blood, either unsorted or a sorted T cell fraction (not recorded which). These receptor sequences come from a male donor with ankylosing spondylitis.

The J gene is TRBJ1-2, the V gene TRBV12-3 or TRBV12-4; D uncertain. The length of the CDR3 is 13 residues. Trimming removed 4 bases at V and 5 bases at J, with 11 bases between. This CDR3 is CASSSSLPYGYTF. The CDR3 DNA sequence: TGTGCCAGCAGTTCATCTCTCCCGTATGGCTACACCTTC.

This clonotype has only a few counts. The chain links TRBV5-1 to TRBJ2-2, with TRBD2 identical over 7 bases. CDR1 SGHRS and CDR2 YFSETQ come from the germline V gene. V shed 6 bases, J shed 3 bases, and the junction held 11 bases outside the gene matches. This CDR3 region has 16 residues. CDR3 in amino acids: CASKPDGGRYTGELFF. CDR3 DNA sequence: TGCGCCAGCAAACCGGACGGCGGGAGATACACCGGGGAGCTGTTTTTT.

This chain's CDR3 is CSVHHTGELFF. The CDR3 DNA reads TGCAGTGTACACCACACCGGGGAGCTGTTTTTT. The chain recombines TRBV20-1 with TRBJ2-2; D gene uncertain. Trimming removed 7 bases from V and 3 bases from J, with 6 bases in between. CDR1 and CDR2 (germline): DFQATT, SNEGSKA (reference sequence). The CDR3 totals 11 residues.

This clonotype was seen a few times. The chain couples TRBV6-2 or TRBV6-3 to TRBJ2-1, with 11 bases identical to TRBD2. Germline CDR1 is MNHEY and CDR2 is SVGEGT. This CDR3 is built from 15 residues. The V segment lost 6 bases and the J segment 7 bases; nucleotides outside the gene matches: 8. CDR3 nucleotides: TGTGCCAGCAGAAAAGGTAGCGGGAGGGATAATGAGCAGTTCTTC. This gives the protein CASRKGSGRDNEQFF.

The sample holds a few counts of this clonotype. A junction boundary mismatches the germline segment, possibly from a read error. In nucleotides, the CDR3 is TGCAGTGCTTCCTCAGAAACCAAGTGGTTC. Protein: CSASSETKWF. The rearrangement uses TRBV20-1 and TRBJ2-1; D uncertain. This CDR3 has 10 amino acids. CDR1 DFQATT and CDR2 SNEGSKA come from the germline V gene (reference sequence).

The chain couples TRBV5-5 to TRBJ2-7, with D possibly being TRBD1 (5 bases). CDR3 size: 14 residues. Germline assignment: CDR1 SGHKS and CDR2 YYEKEE (reference sequence). The germline V and J ends were trimmed by 1 base and 2 bases, with 10 bases remaining between them. CDR3 amino acids: CASSLFGQTYEQYF. The CDR3 DNA reads as TGTGCCAGCAGCTTGTTCGGACAAACCTACGAGCAGTACTTC.

This clonotype was recorded at least ten times. This chain joins TRBV10-3 and TRBJ1-1; 8 bases align to TRBD1. V lost 6 bases and J lost 4; bases outside the gene matches: 7. Germline V lookup: CDR1 ENHRY, CDR2 SYGVKD. This CDR3 contains 14 residues. CDR3 amino acids: CAISYQGAGTEAFF. The CDR3 DNA reads TGTGCCATCAGCTACCAGGGGGCAGGCACTGAAGCTTTCTTT.

This clonotype has only one observation. One end of the junction does not line up with germline, which may come from a read error. The chain combines TRBV20-1 with TRBJ2-5; 9 nucleotides align to TRBD2. Germline loops: CDR1 DFQATT, CDR2 SNEGSKA (reference sequence). The CDR3 is 17 residues long. The CDR3 sequence is CCARRGAGGPSRETQYF. The CDR3 DNA reads as TGCTGTGCTAGGAGAGGGGCGGGGGGGCCTTCGCGGGAGACCCAGTACTTC.

This clonotype was counted at least ten times. The chain combines TRBV20-1 with TRBJ1-6; possible D gene TRBD1, 6 bases. Germline V gene sequence: CDR1 DFQATT, CDR2 SNEGSKA (reference sequence). CDR3 size: 17 residues. V lost 2 bases and J lost 5, with 19 bases in between. CDR3 in amino acids: CSARPFGQLADNSPLHF. The CDR3 DNA sequence: TGCAGTGCTAGACCCTTTGGACAGCTTGCAGATAATTCACCCCTCCACTTT.

The rearrangement joins TRBV7-2 to TRBJ2-5, with 7 positions matching TRBD1. With V trimmed by 6 bases and J by 2 bases, 9 bases remained unmatched. Per the germline V gene, CDR1 is SGHTA and CDR2 is FQGNSA. CDR3 length: 15 residues. The CDR3 nucleotides are TGTGCCAGCAGTCCCGGGACAGTACAACAAGAGACCCAGTACTTC. This gives the protein CASSPGTVQQETQYF.

The chain has TRBV30 and TRBJ1-2, with 10 positions matching TRBD1. This CDR3 comprises 14 residues. Per the germline V gene, CDR1 is GTSNPN and CDR2 is SVGIG (reference sequence). V lost 2 bases to trimming and J lost 4 bases; unmatched junction nucleotides: 4. For the CDR3, the DNA is TGTGCCTGGAGTTCTGACAGGGGGCCCTATGGCTACACCTTC. Its protein is CAWSSDRGPYGYTF. Looking up the rest from reference TRBV30 and TRBJ1-2 gives the full variable domain: SQTIHQWPATLVQPVGSPLSLECTVEGTSNPNLYWYRQAAGRGLQLLFYSVGIGQISSEVPQNLSASRPQDRQFILSSKKLLLSDSGFYLCAWSSDRGPYGYTFGSGTRLTVV.

The chain recombines TRBV28 with TRBJ2-7; D tentatively fits TRBD1 or TRBD2 (6 bases each). The CDR3 is made up of 16 amino acids. Trimming pared 6 bases from V and 9 bases from J, leaving 27 bases between. CDR1 and CDR2 (germline): MDHEN, SYDVKM. CDR3 sequence: CASRPDGGRATGAQYF. For the CDR3, the DNA is TGTGCCAGCAGACCGGACGGGGGCCGCGCAACTGGGGCGCAGTACTTC.

This clonotype was recorded many times. This chain uses TRBV5-5 with TRBJ1-5; 8 bases map to TRBD1. Losses at the gene ends were 6 bases for V and 5 bases for J; bases not matched to a gene: 7. Germline V CDR1 and CDR2: SGHKS, YYEKEE (reference sequence). CDR3 length equals 14 residues. The DNA for the CDR3 is TGTGCCAGCAAATCAGGGGGCGGTGATCAGCCCCAGCATTTT. It translates to CASKSGGGDQPQHF.

This clonotype was seen a few times. V usage is TRBV19 and J usage is TRBJ2-1, with TRBD2 matching over 9 bases. CDR1 LNHDA and CDR2 SQIVND come from the germline V gene (reference sequence). Trimming took 7 bases from V and 4 from J; bases not matched to a gene: 5. The CDR3 spans 14 residues. The DNA of the CDR3 is TGTGCCAGTATCGGTAGCGGGAGATACAATGAGCAGTTCTTC. This gives the protein CASIGSGRYNEQFF.

This rearrangement joins TRBV7-9 to TRBJ2-2, with 7 bases that match TRBD1. Germline V gene sequence: CDR1 SEHNR, CDR2 FQNEAQ (reference sequence). V shed 1 base and J 4 bases; nucleotides not matched to a gene: 3. The CDR3 has 15 amino acids. CDR3 protein: CASSLETGVTGELFF. The CDR3 DNA reads TGTGCCAGCAGCTTAGAAACAGGGGTCACCGGGGAGCTGTTTTTT.

This chain uses TRBV6-1 with TRBJ2-6; 9 bases map to TRBD1. V dropped 7 bases and J dropped 4; count of bases not matched to a gene: 8. Germline V gene lookup returns CDR1 MNHNS and CDR2 SASEGT. This CDR3 contains 16 residues. For the CDR3, the DNA is TGTGCCAGCACGGACAGGGGAACATCCGGGGCCAACGTCCTGACTTTC. It encodes CASTDRGTSGANVLTF.

Here the CDR3 DNA reads TGCAGTGCTCCGCGCGTGCAGGGGTCCTATAATTCACCCCTCCACTTT. This translates into CSAPRVQGSYNSPLHF. This chain links TRBV20-1 with TRBJ1-6; a possible D gene is TRBD1 (6 bases). V dropped 5 bases and J dropped 1 base, with 15 bases sitting between them. Germline CDR1 is DFQATT and CDR2 is SNEGSKA (reference sequence). The CDR3 consists of 16 residues.

V usage is TRBV9 and J usage is TRBJ2-3; D is undetermined. The CDR3 has 15 amino acids. The germline V and J ends were trimmed by 0 bases and 2 bases, with 10 bases remaining between them. Germline assignment: CDR1 SGDLS and CDR2 YYNGEE. The CDR3 DNA reads as TGTGCCAGCAGCGTAGGGGCCAGACCCACAGATACGCAGTATTTT. Amino acid sequence: CASSVGARPTDTQYF.